The present TCR beta chain was sequenced within a study of control samples from healthy donors and cancer patients. Only in-frame clones appear in the TCRdb table, and some are missing; sequencing was by immunoSEQ multiplex PCR. The sample consists of about 110,000 clones, roughly four fifths of them appearing once. In germline, CDR1 is MDHEN, CDR2 SYDVKM. This CDR3 contains 14 residues. The trim removed 5 bases at V and 6 bases at J, leaving 7 bases unmatched. V usage is TRBV28 and J usage is TRBJ1-5; 7 bases align to TRBD1. The sequenced sample was blood. The clonotype originates from a woman aged 45-60 years in good health. CDR3 bases: TGTGCCAGCAGTATAACAGGGGATGCTCAGCCCCAGCATTTT. Its protein product is CASSITGDAQPQHF.